Listed below are T cell receptor beta chains from one sample, sequenced in a study of blood T cells in healthy people across ages. TCRdb passed the 5' RACE reads through MiXCR, listing each CDR3 protein once. The profile shows around 1,500,000 distinct CDR3 sequences, roughly 27% of them singletons. The source material was blood. These receptors were taken from a woman under 40 in good health. Each CDR3 is given with its conserved first and last residue. D genes are given only for firm matches. Clone size is not always given. Where it is, it says once, few, many or a class for expanded clones.

TRBV2,TRBD2,TRBJ2-3,once,TGTGCCAGCAGTGAGGCTAGCGGGGCGAGCACAGATACGCAGTATTTT,CASSEASGASTDTQYF
TRBV10-3,.,TRBJ2-7,few,TGTGCCATCAGTGCCCGGGCAGCAAATCAACCAGAGGCCCAGTACTTC,CAISARAANQPEAQYF
TRBV12-3/TRBV12-4,.,TRBJ1-5,few,TGTGCCAGCAGTTATGGACTGATCAATCAGCCCCAGCATTTT,CASSYGLINQPQHF
TRBV7-2,.,TRBJ1-1,.,TGTGCCAGCAGCTTAGCGCGGGCGGGCAGGGGCACTGAAGCTTTCTTT,CASSLARAGRGTEAFF
TRBV3-1,.,TRBJ2-7,.,TGTGCCAGCAGCCAAAGGGGGGCTCCCTACGAGCAGTACTTC,CASSQRGAPYEQYF
TRBV6-2/TRBV6-3,.,TRBJ1-1,.,TGTGCCAGCAGTTACCTTTCAGGCCGTACTGAAGCTTTCTTT,CASSYLSGRTEAFF
TRBV6-1,TRBD1,TRBJ1-1,.,TGTGCCAGCGGTGATGGGGACAGGTGGACTGAAGCTTTCTTT,CASGDGDRWTEAFF
TRBV5-1,.,TRBJ2-1,once,TGCGCCAGCAGCCCGGTTTCCGGGGGAAATTTAGCTGAGCAGTTCTTC,CASSPVSGGNLAEQFF
TRBV2,.,TRBJ2-5,.,TGTGCCGGCAGTGAAGAAGGGGTTACAGGTGGAGAGACCCAGTACTTC,CAGSEEGVTGGETQYF
TRBV6-6,.,TRBJ2-7,.,TGTGCCAGCAGTTATCGCCATGGCTACGAGCAGTACTTC,CASSYRHGYEQYF
TRBV10-3,.,TRBJ1-2,.,TGTGCCATCAGTGTACTTGGGGGTAACTATGGCTACACCTTC,CAISVLGGNYGYTF
TRBV7-2,TRBD2,TRBJ2-2,.,TGTGCCAGCAGCTCCCTTGGGACTAGCAGAAACACCGGCGAGCTGTTTTTT,CASSSLGTSRNTGELFF
TRBV6-4,TRBD1,TRBJ2-6,.,TGTGCCAGCAGTGAGACCGGGACAGGGGTCTCTGGGGCCAACGTCCTGACTTTC,CASSETGTGVSGANVLTF
TRBV29-1,.,TRBJ1-4,many,TGCAGCGCGCGCATCGGAGTCGGCCGTTATGAAAAACTGTTTTTT,CSARIGVGRYEKLFF
TRBV28,TRBD1,TRBJ1-2,.,TGTGCCAGCAGTCGAGACAGGGGGGAAAGCTACACCTTC,CASSRDRGESYTF
TRBV5-1,TRBD2,TRBJ2-3,.,TGCGCCAGCAGCTCCCAGGGAGGGTTAAGAACAGATACGCAGTATTTT,CASSSQGGLRTDTQYF
TRBV24-1,TRBD2,TRBJ2-3,.,TGTGCCACCAGTGACCGGACTAGCGGCACAGATACGCAGTATTTT,CATSDRTSGTDTQYF
TRBV7-2,.,TRBJ2-5,.,TGTGCCAGCAGTCGCCACCCCTCCGCTAGAGGGCAAGAGACCCAGTACTTC,CASSRHPSARGQETQYF
TRBV18,TRBD2,TRBJ2-1,.,TGTGCCAGCCACCGGGGGGGGAATGAGCAGTTCTTC,CASHRGGNEQFF
TRBV29-1,.,TRBJ2-5,many,TGCAGCGTTGGCGAGGGGCGGCAGACCCAGTACTTC,CSVGEGRQTQYF
TRBV6-2/TRBV6-3,.,TRBJ2-6,.,TGTGCCAGCAGTTACTCGAGTTTAAGTCCGTCCTCTGGGGCCAACGTCCTGACTTTC,CASSYSSLSPSSGANVLTF
TRBV7-2,.,TRBJ2-3,.,TGTGCCAGCAGTCCGCCAGGAGGCAATACGCAGTATTTT,CASSPPGGNTQYF
TRBV20-1,.,TRBJ1-1,.,TGCAGTGCTAGATGGGCTTCATCGGCGGCTGAAGCTTTCTTT,CSARWASSAAEAFF
TRBV6-2/TRBV6-3,.,TRBJ1-1,.,TGTGCCAGCAGCAGACCCCAGATGAGAGCTTTCTTT,CASSRPQMRAFF
TRBV12-3/TRBV12-4,.,TRBJ1-5,few,TGTGCCAGCAGATCCCCGGGGGGCGCGGGTCAGCCCCAGCATTTT,CASRSPGGAGQPQHF
TRBV2,.,TRBJ2-7,many,TGTGCCAGCGCTCTTCGGACGGTTAGCTCCTACGAGCAGTACTTC,CASALRTVSSYEQYF
TRBV6-2/TRBV6-3,TRBD1,TRBJ2-4,few,TGTGCCAGCAGCTCGGGACAGGGAACGATCATAGCCAAAAACATTCAGTACTTC,CASSSGQGTIIAKNIQYF
TRBV20-1,.,TRBJ2-1,.,TGCAGTGCTACTGATCTTTTTTCCTACAATGAGCAGTTCTTC,CSATDLFSYNEQFF
TRBV6-1,.,TRBJ2-5,many,TGTGCCAGCAGTGAGTTAAGGGGAGTCCAAGAGACCCAGTACTTC,CASSELRGVQETQYF
TRBV6-2/TRBV6-3,.,TRBJ2-3,few,TGTGCCAGCAGGACCACCCAGGAGGGGGCAGATACGCAGTATTTT,CASRTTQEGADTQYF
TRBV4-1,.,TRBJ2-3,.,TGCGCCAGCAGCCAGAGACTAGGCACAGGTACGCAGTATTTT,CASSQRLGTGTQYF
TRBV28,.,TRBJ1-2,.,TGTGCCAGCAGGGCGCGGGGGGGCGGCATCTATGGCTACACCTTC,CASRARGGGIYGYTF
TRBV10-3,TRBD1,TRBJ2-4,few,TGTGCCATCAGTGAACCGGACAGGGTGGGAGTGGGCAAAAACATTCAGTACTTC,CAISEPDRVGVGKNIQYF
TRBV11-2,TRBD2,TRBJ2-3,.,TGTGCCAGCAGCTCCCGACTAGCGGGGCTACTAGATACGCAGTATTTT,CASSSRLAGLLDTQYF
TRBV6-1,.,TRBJ2-6,.,TGTGCCAGCAGTGAAGAAGCCGGGGCCAACGTCCTGACTTTC,CASSEEAGANVLTF
TRBV20-1,.,TRBJ2-7,few,TGCAGTGCTAATACAGGGAGTTATGACAAAGAGCAGTACTTC,CSANTGSYDKEQYF
TRBV15,.,TRBJ1-3,.,TGTGCCACCAGCACCGCTTCTGGAAACACCATATATTTT,CATSTASGNTIYF
TRBV7-2,TRBD2,TRBJ2-1,many,TGTGCCAGCAGCTTAGAACCCGGTAGCGGGAGTATTGAGCAGTTCTTC,CASSLEPGSGSIEQFF
TRBV20-1,.,TRBJ1-6,.,TGCAGTGCTAGAGAGCAACCCGAGTCACCCCTCCACTTT,CSAREQPESPLHF
TRBV27,.,TRBJ2-7,few,TGTGCCAGCAGGACCCTTCAAAAGCAGTACTTC,CASRTLQKQYF
TRBV20-1,.,TRBJ2-2,.,TGCAGTGCTAGTCCGAGCAGTACCGGGGAGCTGTTTTTT,CSASPSSTGELFF
TRBV4-2,.,TRBJ1-1,.,TGTGCCAGCAGCCAAGATCGGACGTTGGCCCGCCTCGCTTTCTTT,CASSQDRTLARLAFF
TRBV5-1,.,TRBJ1-4,many,TGCGCCAGCAGCTTGAGAGGGGTGGGTGATGAAAAACTGTTTTTT,CASSLRGVGDEKLFF
TRBV12-3/TRBV12-4,TRBD2,TRBJ2-7,.,TGTGCCAGCAGCCCTGGACAGCGGGGGGCCCACGAGCAGTACTTC,CASSPGQRGAHEQYF
TRBV20-1,.,TRBJ2-3,.,TGCAGTGCTAGAGGCCCCCGTACGCAGTATTTT,CSARGPRTQYF